The TCR beta chain described here comes from a study of CD8 T cells in Susac syndrome. About the study: Fewer than 10 of the sequenced Susac syndrome patients were in remission, and roughly 6 had active disease. Study-level points and caveats: CD4+ repertoires of Susac syndrome patients lacked detectable clonal expansion.

Looked up from germline, CDR1 is DFQATT and CDR2 is SNEGSKA (reference sequence). CDR3 size: 14 residues. The trim removed 0 bases at V and 7 bases at J, leaving 8 bases unmatched. Random hexamers were used to reverse transcribe 0.5 to 1 ug of RNA. Using its own MiXCR run on the immunoSEQ multiplex PCR reads, TCRdb lists one record per CDR3 protein. Among 200,000 or so distinct CDR3 sequences listed, approximately 96% were seen once. The study sequenced TCR beta in blood CD8+ and CD4+ T cells. As concerns this clonotype: No antigen is known for it.

The V and J genes are TRBV20-1 and TRBJ1-1; the match to TRBD1 covers 7 bases. The source of this sequence is a human donor with Susac syndrome. The sequenced sample was CD4+ T cells from PBMCs. CDR3 sequence: CSARDGRGPFEAFF. The CDR3 nucleotides read TGCAGTGCTAGAGATGGAAGGGGGCCTTTTGAAGCTTTCTTT.